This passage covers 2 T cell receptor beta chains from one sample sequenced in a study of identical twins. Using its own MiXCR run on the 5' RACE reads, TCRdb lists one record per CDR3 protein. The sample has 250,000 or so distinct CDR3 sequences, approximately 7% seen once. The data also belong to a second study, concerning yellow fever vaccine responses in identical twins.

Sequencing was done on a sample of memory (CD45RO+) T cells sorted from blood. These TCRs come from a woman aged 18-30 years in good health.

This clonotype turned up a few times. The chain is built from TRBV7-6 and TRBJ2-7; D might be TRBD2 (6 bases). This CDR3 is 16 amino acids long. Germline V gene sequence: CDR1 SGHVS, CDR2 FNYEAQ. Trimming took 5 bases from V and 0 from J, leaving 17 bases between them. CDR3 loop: CASSLLAQTPSYEQYF. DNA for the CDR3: TGTGCCAGCAGCCTTCTAGCGCAGACTCCCTCCTACGAGCAGTACTTC.

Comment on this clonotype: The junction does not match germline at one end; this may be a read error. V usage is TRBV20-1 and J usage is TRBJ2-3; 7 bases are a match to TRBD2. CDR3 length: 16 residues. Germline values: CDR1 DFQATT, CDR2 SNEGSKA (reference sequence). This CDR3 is CCARGSGSGRTDTQYF. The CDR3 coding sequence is TGCTGTGCTAGGGGAAGTGGTAGCGGGCGGACAGATACGCAGTATTTT.